These 30 T cell receptor beta chains originate from one sample sequenced in a study of blood T cell repertoires in COVID-19. Sequencing was performed with immunoSEQ multiplex PCR; in TCRdb, only in-frame clones are kept and a portion is missing. The sample has under 65,000 clones; roughly 80% are singletons. Sequenced input: peripheral blood. These receptors originate from an older woman with acute or convalescent COVID-19.

The sample holds a few counts of this clone. V and J are TRBV28 and TRBJ2-7; possible D gene TRBD1, 6 bases. The ends were cut back, 10 bases at V and 1 base at J, with 14 bases in the middle. CDR1 MDHEN and CDR2 SYDVKM come from the germline V gene. This CDR3 region has 13 residues. Written as DNA, the CDR3 is TGTGCCATTAGGGACACTCCTTCCTACGAGCAGTACTTC. Translating gives CAIRDTPSYEQYF.

The V and J genes are TRBV5-1 and TRBJ2-2; 7 bases are shared with TRBD2. The CDR3 has 15 residues. V gave up 2 bases and J gave up 3 bases; unmatched junction bases: 4. Looked up from germline, CDR1 is SGHRS and CDR2 is YFSETQ. CDR3 coding DNA: TGCGCCAGCAGCTTCGGGGGGACGGACACCGGGGAGCTGTTTTTT. It specifies CASSFGGTDTGELFF.

The rearrangement joins TRBV5-5 to TRBJ2-7; D might be TRBD1 (5 bases). The CDR3 has 15 amino acids. CDR1 is SGHKS, CDR2 YYEKEE, per germline (reference sequence). V lost 2 bases and J lost 0, with 12 bases in between. The CDR3 DNA sequence: TGTGCCAGCAGCTTCCCCAGGGATAGCTCCTACGAGCAGTACTTC. Protein: CASSFPRDSSYEQYF.

The chain employs TRBV29-1 and TRBJ2-3; D is unresolved. V lost 4 bases and J 6 bases, leaving 8 bases between the germline ends. Germline V CDR1 and CDR2: SQVTM, ANQGSEA. The CDR3 has 11 amino acids. The CDR3 is CSVGPADTQYF. DNA for the CDR3: TGCAGCGTTGGACCAGCGGATACGCAGTATTTT.

J is TRBJ2-7 and V is TRBV28; no definite D call. The CDR3 loop spans 15 amino acids. Germline loops: CDR1 MDHEN, CDR2 SYDVKM. Deletions cut 3 bases from V and 9 bases from J, with 21 bases between. CDR3 in DNA: TGTGCCAGCAGTTTCGTGTCCCGGCGGCGATTACCGCAGTACTTC. This codes for CASSFVSRRRLPQYF.

The chain carries TRBV7-2 and TRBJ2-3, with D unresolved. The CDR3 contains 16 residues. The germline V gene encodes CDR1 SGHTA and CDR2 FQGNSA. V lost 6 bases, J lost 4 bases, and 20 bases lay in between. The CDR3 nucleotides read TGTGCCAGCAGTCCTGACGGCGCCCACCGGGCAGATACGCAGTATTTT. Encoded protein: CASSPDGAHRADTQYF.

The rearrangement links TRBV29-1 to TRBJ1-3; TRBD1 might be the D (6 bases). Between the trimmed V and J ends, which lost 7 bases and 0 bases, there was a span of 10 bases. Germline V gives CDR1 SQVTM, CDR2 ANQGSEA. This CDR3 spans 13 amino acids. Here the CDR3 reads CSAQGSSGNTIYF. The CDR3 nucleotides read TGCAGCGCCCAGGGGTCCTCTGGAAACACCATATATTTT.

This clone was found once. This chain connects TRBV6-5 to TRBJ2-3; D is possibly TRBD2 (5 bases). Trimming left V 7 bases short and J 2 bases short, with 7 bases between. The germline V gene has CDR1 MNHEY and CDR2 SVGAGI. The CDR3 sequence is 12 residues long. The CDR3, as DNA: TGTGCCAGCAAGGACTCCACAGATACGCAGTATTTT. Its protein is CASKDSTDTQYF.

This clone was seen just once. This chain uses TRBV27 with TRBJ2-5; 8 bases line up with TRBD1. The germline gives CDR1 MNHEY, CDR2 SMNVEV (reference sequence). J gave up 2 bases and V 6 bases, and 8 bases lay outside the gene matches. The CDR3 loop spans 15 amino acids. CDR3 DNA: TGTGCCAGCAGACCCTGGACAGGGCGACAAGAGACCCAGTACTTC. Translated: CASRPWTGRQETQYF.

This chain uses TRBV7-9 with TRBJ1-2; 7 nucleotides align to TRBD1. J gave up 7 bases and V 8 bases, and 7 bases lay outside the gene matches. CDR3 length: 12 residues. Germline V CDR1 and CDR2: SEHNR, FQNEAQ (reference sequence). CDR3 residues: CASGQTGVGYTF. CDR3 nucleotide sequence: TGTGCCAGCGGACAAACAGGGGTTGGCTACACCTTC.

CDR3 nucleotides: TGTGCCAGCAGCCCCCAGGGGGCGCTCACCGGGGAGCTGTTTTTT. Protein: CASSPQGALTGELFF. The chain uses TRBV14 and TRBJ2-2, with 8 bases aligning to TRBD1. Trimming cost V 4 bases and J 4 bases; bases outside gene matches: 5. The CDR3 is made up of 15 amino acids. CDR1 and CDR2 from the germline V gene are SGHDN and FVKESK.

The V gene is TRBV5-4, the J gene TRBJ2-1, with 14 bases identical to TRBD2. V gave up 5 bases and J gave up 10 bases; unmatched junction bases: 8. CDR1 is SGHNT and CDR2 is YYREEE in the germline V gene (reference sequence). This CDR3 comprises 15 residues. The chain's CDR3 is CASSFGTSGSMEQFF. The DNA for the CDR3 is TGTGCCAGCAGTTTTGGGACTAGCGGGAGTATGGAGCAGTTCTTC.

The V gene is TRBV6-1, the J gene TRBJ1-5; no clear D gene. CDR1 is MNHNS, CDR2 SASEGT, per germline. CDR3 length: 14 amino acids. The V and J ends lost 2 bases and 0 bases respectively, with 5 bases between them. CDR3 in amino acids: CASSEQDSNQPQHF. The CDR3 DNA reads as TGTGCCAGCAGTGAACAGGATAGCAATCAGCCCCAGCATTTT.

This clone was found once. The rearrangement joins TRBV2 to TRBJ2-2, with 13 bases fitting TRBD2. Per germline, CDR1 SNHLY and CDR2 FYNNEI. This CDR3 contains 18 residues. With 3 bases clipped from V and 4 bases from J, the junction kept 8 bases outside the gene matches. CDR3 sequence: CASSEPGLAGVGTGELFF. CDR3 in DNA: TGTGCCAGCAGTGAGCCCGGACTAGCGGGAGTTGGCACCGGGGAGCTGTTTTTT.

The chain has TRBV3-1 (or the pseudogene TRBV3-2) and TRBJ1-2; possibly TRBD1 for D (5 bases). Germline V lookup: CDR1 LGHDT, CDR2 YNNKEL (reference sequence). This CDR3 spans 12 amino acids. The germline V and J ends were trimmed by 3 bases and 6 bases, with 8 bases remaining between them. The CDR3 loop reads CASSHGGNGYTF. The CDR3 region has the DNA TGTGCCAGCAGCCACGGGGGGAATGGCTACACCTTC.

This clone was recorded only once. V is TRBV5-1 and J is TRBJ1-4, with a tentative D call TRBD1 (6 bases). V dropped 5 bases and J dropped 5 bases, with 13 bases sitting between them. The CDR3 consists of 14 residues. CDR1 and CDR2 from the germline V gene are SGHRS and YFSETQ. Here the CDR3 DNA reads TGCGCCAGCAGGACGGGACACCCAAATGAAAAACTGTTTTTT. Its protein product is CASRTGHPNEKLFF.

V is TRBV6-5 and J is TRBJ2-5; D call uncertain. V was trimmed by 6 bases and J by 4 bases, leaving 15 bases between them. Germline CDR1 reads MNHEY; CDR2 reads SVGAGI. The CDR3 loop spans 14 amino acids. CDR3 loop: CASRTDGTRETQYF. The CDR3 coding sequence is TGTGCCAGCAGGACTGACGGTACGCGAGAGACCCAGTACTTC.

Concerning this clone itself: Within the sample, other DNA sequences also encode this same CDR3. Written as DNA, the CDR3 is TGTGCCAGCAGCGTAGAAGCTAGCTCCTACGAGCAGTACTTC. Translated: CASSVEASSYEQYF. This sequence joins TRBV9 and TRBJ2-7; D uncertain. With 0 bases removed from V and 0 bases from J, the gap between germline ends came to 7 bases. This CDR3 contains 14 residues. The germline gives CDR1 SGDLS, CDR2 YYNGEE. The variable domain in full, completed from reference TRBV9 and TRBJ2-7, reads DSGVTQTPKHLITATGQRVTLRCSPRSGDLSVYWYQQSLDQGLQFLIQYYNGEERAKGNILERFSAQQFPDLHSELNLSSLELGDSALYFCASSVEASSYEQYFGPGTRLTVT.

This clone was found a few times. V is TRBV18 and J is TRBJ2-7; the D gene is possibly TRBD1 (6 bases). This CDR3 spans 14 amino acids. The germline V gene has CDR1 KGHSH and CDR2 LQKENI. The V end was cut by 3 bases, the J end by 1 base, with 10 bases between. Here the CDR3 reads CASSPRQDSYEQYF. CDR3 nucleotide sequence: TGTGCCAGCTCACCTAGACAGGATTCCTACGAGCAGTACTTC.

The rearrangement joins TRBV19 to TRBJ2-6; D gene uncertain. The CDR3 is made up of 14 amino acids. The germline CDR1 and CDR2 sequences are LNHDA and SQIVND (reference sequence). V lost 9 bases and J lost 1, with 10 bases in between. The CDR3 protein is CASEAFSGANVLTF. CDR3 DNA: TGTGCCAGCGAGGCGTTTTCTGGGGCCAACGTCCTGACTTTC. Looking up the rest from reference TRBV19 and TRBJ2-6 gives the full variable domain: DGGITQSPKYLFRKEGQNVTLSCEQNLNHDAMYWYRQDPGQGLRLIYYSQIVNDFQKGDIAEGYSVSREKKESFPLTVTSAQKNPTAFYLCASEAFSGANVLTFGAGSRLTVL.

The gene calls are TRBV10-1 and TRBJ2-1; D gene unclear. V gave up 3 bases and J gave up 8 bases, with 11 bases separating them. The germline V gene encodes CDR1 WNHNN and CDR2 SYGVQD (reference sequence). CDR3 size: 13 residues. DNA for the CDR3: TGCGCCAGCAGTGATCAACCGCTAGATGAGCAGTTCTTC. Its translation: CASSDQPLDEQFF.

This clone was detected a few times. The rearrangement joins TRBV11-1 to TRBJ2-1; TRBD2 is a possible D gene (6 bases). There are 15 residues in the CDR3. Trimming stripped 8 bases from V and 2 bases from J, with 16 bases between. From germline, CDR1 is SGHAT and CDR2 FQDESV (reference sequence). The CDR3 sequence: CASGSLAGTYNEQFF. The CDR3 DNA follows: TGTGCCAGCGGTTCCTTGGCGGGGACCTACAATGAGCAGTTCTTC.

V gene TRBV6-7 combines with J gene TRBJ2-7, with D possibly being TRBD2 (6 bases). Being an ORF, TRBV6-7 has a function that is uncertain. V gave up 1 base and J gave up 3 bases, with 13 bases separating them. The CDR3 consists of 15 residues. As DNA, the CDR3 is TGTGCCAGCAGTTACTGCGGGGACTCCTACTACGAGCAGTACTTC. Protein: CASSYCGDSYYEQYF.

Here the CDR3 reads CASSPARTTDEQFF. CDR3 nucleotide sequence: TGTGCCAGCTCACCAGCTAGGACTACAGATGAGCAGTTCTTC. The chain recombines TRBV18 with TRBJ2-1, with D possibly matching TRBD2 (6 bases). The germline V and J ends were trimmed by 2 bases and 8 bases, with 13 bases remaining between them. Germline V lookup: CDR1 KGHSH, CDR2 LQKENI. The CDR3 runs 14 residues.

This chain uses TRBV25-1 with TRBJ1-1, with D possibly being TRBD1 (6 bases). Germline V lookup: CDR1 MGHDK, CDR2 SYGVNS. The CDR3 loop spans 15 amino acids. Deletions cut 3 bases from V and 3 bases from J, with 14 bases between. Written as DNA, the CDR3 is TGTGCCAGCAGTGACCCAAGTAAGGGGGACACTGAAGCTTTCTTT. Its protein is CASSDPSKGDTEAFF.

The rearrangement uses TRBV5-1 and TRBJ1-4; D perhaps matches TRBD1 (5 bases). Germline V CDR1 and CDR2: SGHRS, YFSETQ. V shed 4 bases and J shed 0 bases, with 10 bases lying between them. The CDR3 extends over 15 amino acids. CDR3 protein: CASSRDSSTNEKLFF. The CDR3 DNA follows: TGCGCCAGCAGCCGAGACAGTTCAACTAATGAAAAACTGTTTTTT. The full variable domain, its missing parts supplied by reference TRBV5-1 and TRBJ1-4, is KAGVTQTPRYLIKTRGQQVTLSCSPISGHRSVSWYQQTPGQGLQFLFEYFSETQRNKGNFPGRFSGRQFSNSRSEMNVSTLELGDSALYLCASSRDSSTNEKLFFGSGTQLSVL.

The chain has TRBV2 and TRBJ2-5; a weak D match, TRBD2 (6 bases). Germline CDR1 reads SNHLY; CDR2 reads FYNNEI. V lost 6 bases, J lost 5 bases, and 19 bases lay in between. The CDR3 has 15 amino acids. CDR3 sequence reads: CASSLLLARAETQYF. CDR3 sequence (DNA): TGTGCCAGCAGCCTCCTCCTAGCGAGGGCGGAGACCCAGTACTTC.

This clone was detected a few times. The chain is built from TRBV5-1 and TRBJ2-3; TRBD2 matches at 9 bases. CDR1 SGHRS and CDR2 YFSETQ come from the germline V gene. V shed 5 bases and J 4 bases; nucleotides not matched to a gene: 8. CDR3 length: 15 residues. CDR3 bases: TGCGCCAGCAGGGGAGCGGGGGGCAGGGCAGATACGCAGTATTTT. Its protein is CASRGAGGRADTQYF. Combining the CDR3 with reference TRBV5-1 and TRBJ2-3 gives the whole variable domain KAGVTQTPRYLIKTRGQQVTLSCSPISGHRSVSWYQQTPGQGLQFLFEYFSETQRNKGNFPGRFSGRQFSNSRSEMNVSTLELGDSALYLCASRGAGGRADTQYFGPGTRLTVL.

The chain combines TRBV6-5 with TRBJ1-2; 8 bases line up with TRBD1. This CDR3 is built from 14 residues. Germline assignment: CDR1 MNHEY and CDR2 SVGAGI. The J segment lost 8 bases and the V segment lost 0 bases, leaving 5 bases of the junction unmatched. The CDR3 DNA reads as TGTGCCAGCAGTTACTCTTACAGGGGGATGGGCTACACCTTC. Translated: CASSYSYRGMGYTF.

This clone was counted a single time. The V call is TRBV7-9, the J call TRBJ2-3, with 9 bases that match TRBD1. Trimming removed 2 bases from V and 5 bases from J; junction bases left unmatched: 8. The CDR3 runs to 16 residues. The germline CDR1 and CDR2 sequences are SEHNR and FQNEAQ (reference sequence). The CDR3 DNA follows: TGTGCCAGCAGCTTAAGGGACAGGGCCCAGCGAGATACGCAGTATTTT. It encodes CASSLRDRAQRDTQYF.